One and the same sample provided the 28 T cell receptor beta chains below, sequenced in a study of blood T cell repertoires in COVID-19. Measured with immunoSEQ multiplex PCR; TCRdb has only the in-frame clones, and not every one. The table shows 190,000 or so clones, with almost 85% occurring only once. The sequenced sample was peripheral blood. The source of these receptors is a human donor with acute or convalescent COVID-19. The donor label of this sample is uncertain.

This clone came up once. The chain joins TRBV21-1 to TRBJ2-3; TRBD2, the table's D call, lacks a check against the DNA. TRBV21-1 is flagged as a pseudogene. The CDR3 length is 13 residues. In nucleotides, the CDR3 is TGTGCCGCATCGGGGGGCCGGACAGATACGCAGTATTTT. It is translated as CAASGGRTDTQYF.

The genes are TRBV2 and TRBJ2-5; D is unclear. V was cut by 6 bases and J by 4 bases, with 15 bases left in between. This CDR3 has 14 amino acids. CDR1 is SNHLY and CDR2 is FYNNEI in the germline V gene. CDR3 bases: TGTGCCAGCAGCGCCGATCGGTATGGAGAGACCCAGTACTTC. Translation gives CASSADRYGETQYF.

The chain's CDR3 is CATSSADGANYGYTF. The CDR3 region has the DNA TGTGCCACCAGCTCCGCCGACGGAGCTAACTATGGCTACACCTTC. The V and J genes are TRBV24-1 and TRBJ1-2; the D is unclear. The CDR3 length is 15 residues. The germline V gene encodes CDR1 KGHDR and CDR2 SFDVKD. The germline V and J ends were trimmed by 7 bases and 0 bases, with 14 bases remaining between them.

This sequence joins TRBV7-9 and TRBJ1-6; D might be TRBD1 (5 bases). Germline CDR1 reads SEHNR; CDR2 reads FQNEAQ (reference sequence). The V gene lost 5 bases and the J gene lost 8 bases, with 19 bases spanning the gap. The CDR3 runs 16 residues. CDR3 bases: TGTGCCAGCAGCCAGGGATTGGGGTCCTTGGATTCACCCCTCCACTTT. This sequence encodes CASSQGLGSLDSPLHF. Complete variable domain (other parts from reference TRBV7-9 and TRBJ1-6): DTGVSQNPRHKITKRGQNVTFRCDPISEHNRLYWYRQTLGQGPEFLTYFQNEAQLEKSRLLSDRFSAERPKGSFSTLEIQRTEQGDSAMYLCASSQGLGSLDSPLHFGNGTRLTVT.

The J gene is TRBJ1-1, the V gene TRBV5-1, with 11 nucleotides matching TRBD1. Germline-derived CDR1 and CDR2 are SGHRS and YFSETQ. V lost 3 bases, J lost 3 bases, and 1 base stayed unmatched. The CDR3 runs 14 residues. The CDR3 loop is CASSWGQGDTEAFF. DNA of the CDR3: TGCGCCAGCAGCTGGGGACAGGGGGACACTGAAGCTTTCTTT.

This chain links TRBV6-1 with TRBJ1-1; D perhaps matches TRBD1 (6 bases). The germline V gene has CDR1 MNHNS and CDR2 SASEGT. The CDR3 consists of 14 residues. Trimming removed 2 bases at V and 4 bases at J, with 11 bases between. For the CDR3, the DNA is TGTGCCAGCAGTGAATACAGGGCCTTCACTGAAGCTTTCTTT. It encodes CASSEYRAFTEAFF.

V gene TRBV5-1 combines with J gene TRBJ2-7; D may be TRBD2 (6 bases). Germline V lookup: CDR1 SGHRS, CDR2 YFSETQ. Trimming shortened V by 4 bases and J by 3 bases, and 23 bases separated the two germline ends. The CDR3 runs 17 residues. CDR3 sequence: CASSPAGLGAGVYEQYF. CDR3 sequence (DNA): TGCGCCAGCAGCCCTGCGGGGTTAGGAGCCGGGGTCTACGAGCAGTACTTC.

V and J are TRBV5-1 and TRBJ2-3; the match to TRBD1 covers 8 bases. The germline gives CDR1 SGHRS, CDR2 YFSETQ. The CDR3 loop spans 15 amino acids. After removal of 4 bases from V and 5 bases from J, the junction contained 9 bases not matched to a gene. CDR3 loop: CASSGQGARGDTQYF. CDR3 in DNA: TGCGCCAGCAGCGGCCAGGGGGCGAGAGGAGATACGCAGTATTTT.

J is TRBJ2-1 and V is TRBV11-2, with a tentative D call TRBD2 (6 bases). This CDR3 region has 15 residues. V was trimmed by 0 bases and J by 5 bases, leaving 11 bases between them. Germline V CDR1 and CDR2: SGHAT, FQNNGV. CDR3 residues: CASSLDLARNNEQFF. CDR3 bases: TGTGCCAGCAGCTTAGATCTAGCGAGGAACAATGAGCAGTTCTTC.

The rearrangement joins TRBV7-2 to TRBJ2-7, with 14 bases fitting TRBD2. CDR1 SGHTA and CDR2 FQGNSA come from the germline V gene. The CDR3 has 15 residues. Trimming removed 5 bases from V and 2 bases from J; junction bases left unmatched: 2. The CDR3 nucleotides are TGTGCCAGCAGCGAGGGACTAGCGGGAGCCTACGAGCAGTACTTC. Residues: CASSEGLAGAYEQYF.

The chain uses TRBV19 and TRBJ2-7; 9 bases fit TRBD1. This CDR3 region has 15 residues. The V and J ends lost 5 bases and 2 bases, in that order; junction bases with no gene match: 7. Germline assignment: CDR1 LNHDA and CDR2 SQIVND (reference sequence). The CDR3 loop is CASSEYGQGPYEQYF. DNA of the CDR3: TGTGCCAGTAGTGAATACGGACAGGGGCCCTACGAGCAGTACTTC.

This clone has just one count. The chain links TRBV30 to TRBJ1-6, with a possible D match to TRBD1 (6 bases). The CDR3 sequence is 15 residues long. Trimming removed 4 bases from V and 7 bases from J, with 17 bases in between. In germline, CDR1 is GTSNPN, CDR2 SVGIG (reference sequence). The CDR3 DNA is TGTGCCTGGATGGGGGGGCTGCTATGGAATTCACCCCTCCACTTT. Residues: CAWMGGLLWNSPLHF.

The sample holds a few counts of this clone. This rearrangement joins TRBV5-1 to TRBJ2-7, with 13 positions matching TRBD2. CDR1 is SGHRS and CDR2 is YFSETQ in the germline V gene. V was pared by 1 base and J by 3 bases, with 10 bases of the junction left unmatched. The CDR3 is 18 amino acids. CDR3 loop: CASSLRVETSGRFYEQYF. DNA of the CDR3: TGCGCCAGCAGCTTGCGGGTTGAGACTAGCGGGAGGTTCTACGAGCAGTACTTC.

This chain uses TRBV19 with TRBJ1-2, with D perhaps TRBD1 (6 bases). CDR3 length: 13 residues. V lost 9 bases, J lost 4 bases, and 15 bases lay in between. Germline V gene lookup returns CDR1 LNHDA and CDR2 SQIVND (reference sequence). CDR3 amino acids: CASVNTGIYGYTF. DNA for the CDR3: TGTGCCAGCGTCAATACAGGGATCTATGGCTACACCTTC.

In its sample, this clone was seen a few times. The V gene is TRBV5-4, the J gene TRBJ2-1; TRBD1 is a possible D gene (5 bases). V was clipped by 1 base and J by 8 bases, with 10 bases between them. This CDR3 has 13 amino acids. Germline loops: CDR1 SGHNT, CDR2 YYREEE (reference sequence). The CDR3 is CASSLPGLDEQFF. In DNA, the CDR3 is TGTGCCAGCAGCTTGCCAGGGTTAGATGAGCAGTTCTTC.

The chain couples TRBV14 to TRBJ2-1; 14 bases align to TRBD2. There are 16 residues in the CDR3. Germline CDR1 and CDR2: SGHDN and FVKESK. Germline trimming cut 4 bases from V and 10 bases from J; bases unmatched to any gene: 9. The CDR3 sequence is CASSLQTSGRAFEQFF. The CDR3 region has the DNA TGTGCCAGCAGCCTCCAGACTAGCGGGAGGGCCTTCGAGCAGTTCTTC. Full variable domain (rest looked up from reference TRBV14 and TRBJ2-1): EAGVTQFPSHSVIEKGQTVTLRCDPISGHDNLYWYRRVMGKEIKFLLHFVKESKQDESGMPNNRFLAERTGGTYSTLKVQPAELEDSGVYFCASSLQTSGRAFEQFFGPGTRLTVL.

J is TRBJ2-7 and V is TRBV19, with 13 bases that match TRBD2. This CDR3 comprises 14 residues. With V trimmed by 8 bases and J by 3 bases, 4 bases remained unmatched. CDR1 and CDR2 from the germline V gene are LNHDA and SQIVND (reference sequence). The CDR3: CASRRTSGSYEQYF. Written as DNA, the CDR3 is TGTGCCAGTCGACGGACTAGCGGGAGCTACGAGCAGTACTTC.

The V gene is TRBV6-5, the J gene TRBJ2-7, with TRBD1 identical over 9 bases. The CDR3 contains 13 residues. The J segment lost 4 bases and the V segment lost 6 bases, leaving 4 bases of the junction unmatched. Germline assignment: CDR1 MNHEY and CDR2 SVGAGI. The CDR3 DNA follows: TGTGCCAGCAGGGGACAGGGTTTATACGAGCAGTACTTC. It yields the protein CASRGQGLYEQYF.

The chain uses TRBV7-9 and TRBJ1-1, with D perhaps TRBD1 (5 bases). The germline V and J ends were trimmed by 3 bases and 7 bases, with 12 bases remaining between them. CDR1 is SEHNR and CDR2 is FQNEAQ in the germline V gene (reference sequence). The length of the CDR3 is 13 residues. The CDR3 loop is CASSLMGGIEAFF. The CDR3 DNA is TGTGCCAGCAGCTTGATGGGGGGGATTGAAGCTTTCTTT.

The chain carries TRBV12-5 and TRBJ2-1, with D uncertain. The CDR3 is 13 residues long. Between the trimmed V and J ends, which lost 4 bases and 7 bases, there was a span of 11 bases. Germline V gene data show CDR1 as LGHNT and CDR2 as FRNRAP. In DNA, the CDR3 is TGTGCTAGTGGTTCCAGGCTGGTAAATGAGCAGTTCTTC. This codes for CASGSRLVNEQFF.

The chain has TRBV5-1 and TRBJ2-7; TRBD2 matches at 12 bases. This CDR3 has 16 amino acids. Per the germline V gene, CDR1 is SGHRS and CDR2 is YFSETQ. V shed 3 bases, J shed 6 bases, and the junction held 10 bases outside the gene matches. CDR3 coding DNA: TGCGCCAGCAGCTGGGGACGCCGGACTAGCGGGGCCGAGCAGTACTTC. Translating it yields CASSWGRRTSGAEQYF.

The chain joins TRBV19 to TRBJ2-7; 8 bases map to TRBD2. V lost 5 bases to trimming and J lost 4 bases; unmatched junction nucleotides: 7. There are 14 residues in the CDR3. Germline assignment: CDR1 LNHDA and CDR2 SQIVND (reference sequence). CDR3 sequence reads: CASSRREAVYEQYF. The CDR3 DNA is TGTGCCAGTAGTCGGCGGGAGGCGGTATACGAGCAGTACTTC.

The CDR3 sequence: CASSDPVAGPLAKNIQYF. CDR3 DNA: TGTGCCAGCAGCGACCCGGTAGCGGGGCCTCTAGCCAAAAACATTCAGTACTTC. This chain joins TRBV7-3 and TRBJ2-4; TRBD2 agrees at 8 bases. The CDR3 consists of 18 residues. J was trimmed by 0 bases and V by 5 bases; bases with no gene match: 12. Germline CDR1 is SGHTA and CDR2 is FQGTGA.

This clone has only a few counts. The chain has TRBV6-6 and TRBJ2-1, with 9 bases fitting TRBD2. CDR3 length equals 18 residues. Germline V lookup: CDR1 MNHNY, CDR2 SVGAGI (reference sequence). V gave up 5 bases and J gave up 0 bases; unmatched junction bases: 11. The CDR3 protein is CASSPNRSGSGSYNEQFF. The CDR3 nucleotides read TGTGCCAGCAGTCCTAACCGTAGCGGGAGCGGCTCCTACAATGAGCAGTTCTTC.

This rearrangement joins TRBV6-6 to TRBJ1-2, with D perhaps matching TRBD1 (6 bases). CDR1 is MNHNY, CDR2 SVGAGI, per germline (reference sequence). The CDR3 spans 15 residues. Trimming cost V 0 bases and J 1 base, with 9 bases left between them. CDR3 protein: CASSYSRGSNYGYTF. The CDR3 bases are TGTGCCAGCAGTTACTCGAGGGGGAGTAACTATGGCTACACCTTC.

The V call is TRBV30, the J call TRBJ1-4; 8 bases fit TRBD1. The CDR3 has 13 residues. Losses at the gene ends were 0 bases for V and 7 bases for J; bases not matched to a gene: 1. The germline gives CDR1 GTSNPN, CDR2 SVGIG (reference sequence). The CDR3 DNA follows: TGTGCCTGGAGTGTACAGGGGGGTGAAAAACTGTTTTTT. It codes for CAWSVQGGEKLFF.

The CDR3 DNA follows: TGTGCCTGGAGTGGAGGGCAGGCTGGAAACACCATATATTTT. It specifies CAWSGGQAGNTIYF. The chain links TRBV30 to TRBJ1-3; D is ambiguous. The CDR3 covers 14 residues. The ends were cut back, 1 base at V and 2 bases at J, with 9 bases in the middle. Germline lookup yields CDR1 GTSNPN and CDR2 SVGIG (reference sequence).

The rearrangement links TRBV6-5 to TRBJ1-2, with 8 positions matching TRBD1. From germline, CDR1 is MNHEY and CDR2 SVGAGI. This CDR3 has 15 residues. V was clipped by 2 bases and J by 4 bases; unmatched bases: 6. CDR3 coding DNA: TGTGCCAGCAGTTACGCGGACACAGGGGGCTATGGCTACACCTTC. Amino acid sequence: CASSYADTGGYGYTF.